One sample yielded the 18 T cell receptor beta chains listed below, sequenced in a study of identical twins. TCRdb reprocessed the 5' RACE reads with MiXCR, giving one entry per CDR3 protein. The sample consists of around 510,000 distinct CDR3 sequences, approximately 14% of them appearing once. These same records also appear under a second study, on yellow fever vaccine responses in identical twins.

The specimen sequenced was CD4+ T cells sorted from blood. The receptors come from a woman younger than 35 in good health.

The chain uses TRBV6-1 and TRBJ1-4; no reliable D call. CDR1 MNHNS and CDR2 SASEGT come from the germline V gene. The CDR3 totals 13 residues. Trimming removed 2 bases at V and 14 bases at J, with 15 bases between. CDR3 protein: CASSELLTYGLFF. CDR3 nucleotide sequence: TGTGCCAGCAGTGAACTCCTCACGTACGGTCTGTTTTTT.

This clonotype showed up many times. The genes are TRBV12-3 or TRBV12-4 and TRBJ2-1; D is perhaps TRBD1 or TRBD2 (5 bases each). Trimming took off 5 bases at V and 9 bases at J, with 17 bases between the two ends. There are 14 residues in the CDR3. The CDR3, as DNA: TGTGCCAGCAGTCCCCCCCGGGGCTGGGGTGAGCAGTTCTTC. Its protein is CASSPPRGWGEQFF.

Only a few counts were recorded for this clonotype. This chain connects TRBV7-3 to TRBJ1-1, with D possibly matching TRBD1 (6 bases). The CDR3 runs to 13 residues. Germline values: CDR1 SGHTA, CDR2 FQGTGA. Trimming shortened V by 0 bases and J by 5 bases, and 7 bases separated the two germline ends. The CDR3 loop reads CASSLTRGTEAFF. As DNA, the CDR3 is TGTGCCAGCAGCTTAACCAGGGGAACTGAAGCTTTCTTT.

The chain uses TRBV9 and TRBJ1-1, with 12 bases lining up with TRBD1. CDR3 length: 17 residues. From germline, CDR1 is SGDLS and CDR2 YYNGEE. J gave up 2 bases and V 3 bases, and 8 bases lay outside the gene matches. CDR3 bases: TGTGCCAGCAGCGCGACCTCCGGGACAGGGGGCAACACTGAAGCTTTCTTT. This codes for CASSATSGTGGNTEAFF.

This clonotype appeared many times. This sequence joins TRBV12-3 or TRBV12-4 and TRBJ2-1, with 8 bases that match TRBD2. The V segment lost 3 bases and the J segment 11 bases; nucleotides outside the gene matches: 15. The CDR3 totals 16 residues. Here the CDR3 DNA reads TGTGCCAGCAGTTTCTCTAGCGGGTCCCCCGGGAAAAAGCAGTTCTTC. This translates into CASSFSSGSPGKKQFF.

This clonotype has a handful of counts. The chain is built from TRBV5-6 and TRBJ1-1, with a possible D match to TRBD1 (6 bases). The length of the CDR3 is 16 residues. V was shortened by 3 bases and J by 4 bases, with 19 bases between the two germline ends. CDR1 and CDR2 from the germline V gene are SGHDT and YYEEEE. In nucleotides, the CDR3 is TGTGCCAGCAGCTCTACAGGTCTGCGGGGGGCCACTGAAGCTTTCTTT. Its translation is CASSSTGLRGATEAFF.

This clonotype showed up just a few times. The chain joins TRBV20-1 to TRBJ2-7, with 8 bases identical to TRBD2. This CDR3 is built from 15 residues. The V gene end was trimmed by 5 bases and the J gene end by 5 bases; junction bases not matched to a gene: 14. CDR1 is DFQATT, CDR2 SNEGSKA, per germline (reference sequence). The CDR3 DNA is TGCAGTGCTCCTACGGCCGGGAGGGGAATGAACGAGCAGTACTTC. This translates into CSAPTAGRGMNEQYF.

The chain recombines TRBV25-1 with TRBJ1-1, with a tentative D call TRBD1 (5 bases). In germline, CDR1 is MGHDK, CDR2 SYGVNS. The CDR3 has 14 residues. The ends were cut back, 4 bases at V and 5 bases at J, with 14 bases in the middle. The DNA of the CDR3 is TGTGCCAGCAGTGCCCAAGGGACGAGAACTGAAGCTTTCTTT. Residues: CASSAQGTRTEAFF.

This clonotype was found many times. V is TRBV7-2 and J is TRBJ2-7, with D unresolved. The CDR3 contains 11 residues. The ends were cut back, 5 bases at V and 2 bases at J, with 4 bases in the middle. Germline CDR1 is SGHTA and CDR2 is FQGNSA. The CDR3 sequence: CASSLTYEQYF. CDR3 coding DNA: TGTGCCAGCAGCCTTACCTACGAGCAGTACTTC.

Comments on this clonotype: This may arise from a read error, as a much more abundant clone is one base away. This chain connects TRBV5-1 to TRBJ2-2, with 12 bases lining up with TRBD1. The CDR3 is 16 residues long. CDR1 is SGHRS, CDR2 YFSETQ, per germline. CDR3 in amino acids: CASSQGTGGRTGVLFF. CDR3 sequence (DNA): TGCGCCAGCAGCCAGGGGACAGGGGGCAGAACCGGGGTGCTGTTTTTT.

The chain combines TRBV20-1 with TRBJ2-7, with TRBD2 matching over 7 bases. CDR3 length: 15 residues. The trim removed 1 base at V and 3 bases at J, leaving 9 bases unmatched. Germline loops: CDR1 DFQATT, CDR2 SNEGSKA (reference sequence). CDR3 sequence reads: CSARAQAGPHYEQYF. CDR3 sequence (DNA): TGCAGTGCTAGAGCACAAGCGGGGCCCCACTACGAGCAGTACTTC.

The chain carries TRBV10-3 and TRBJ1-1; D unresolved. The CDR3 loop spans 12 amino acids. Germline lookup yields CDR1 ENHRY and CDR2 SYGVKD. V lost 2 bases, J lost 5 bases, and 6 bases lay in between. CDR3 nucleotides: TGTGCCATCAGTGAGAAGGGAACTGAAGCTTTCTTT. Its translation: CAISEKGTEAFF.

There are many counts of this clonotype. This chain joins TRBV5-6 and TRBJ2-3, with 8 bases aligning to TRBD1. Trimming cost V 7 bases and J 3 bases; bases outside gene matches: 10. The germline CDR1 and CDR2 sequences are SGHDT and YYEEEE. The CDR3 runs to 15 residues. CDR3 in amino acids: CASGKDRGSTDTQYF. Here the CDR3 DNA reads TGTGCCAGCGGAAAAGACAGGGGATCGACAGATACGCAGTATTTT. Combining the CDR3 with reference TRBV5-6 and TRBJ2-3 gives the whole variable domain DAGVTQSPTHLIKTRGQQVTLRCSPKSGHDTVSWYQQALGQGPQFIFQYYEEEERQRGNFPDRFSGHQFPNYSSELNVNALLLGDSALYLCASGKDRGSTDTQYFGPGTRLTVL.

This clonotype is a singleton in its sample. J is TRBJ2-1 and V is TRBV2, with 9 bases lining up with TRBD2. V was pared by 4 bases and J by 7 bases, with 8 bases of the junction left unmatched. The CDR3 runs to 15 residues. Germline V gene data show CDR1 as SNHLY and CDR2 as FYNNEI. The CDR3 bases are TGTGCCAGCAGTGCGGGACTAGCTAATCGGAATGAGCAGTTCTTC. Residues: CASSAGLANRNEQFF. The complete variable domain, with remaining parts taken from reference TRBV2 and TRBJ2-1, reads EPEVTQTPSHQVTQMGQEVILRCVPISNHLYFYWYRQILGQKVEFLVSFYNNEISEKSEIFDDQFSVERPDGSNFTLKIRSTKLEDSAMYFCASSAGLANRNEQFFGPGTRLTVL.

The V gene is TRBV15, the J gene TRBJ2-3, with 8 nucleotides matching TRBD2. After removal of 2 bases from V and 4 bases from J, the junction contained 5 bases not matched to a gene. Germline CDR1 and CDR2: LNHNV and YYDKDF (reference sequence). The CDR3 is 15 residues long. Here the CDR3 DNA reads TGTGCCACCAGCAGACCCGGGACTAGTCCAGATACGCAGTATTTT. It encodes CATSRPGTSPDTQYF.

This clonotype was seen a handful of times. The chain joins TRBV6-1 to TRBJ1-5, with 7 bases matching TRBD1. Germline trimming cut 6 bases from V and 4 bases from J; bases unmatched to any gene: 15. This CDR3 region has 17 residues. CDR1 and CDR2 from the germline V gene are MNHNS and SASEGT. Here the CDR3 DNA reads TGTGCCAGCAGGCTGACCAGGGGGTCCTTACAGAATCAGCCCCAGCATTTT. Protein product: CASRLTRGSLQNQPQHF.

This clonotype was detected many times. The chain combines TRBV10-3 with TRBJ2-5, with D tentatively TRBD2 (5 bases). The CDR3 extends over 13 amino acids. Deletions cut 8 bases from V and 2 bases from J, with 12 bases between. CDR1 is ENHRY and CDR2 is SYGVKD in the germline V gene. DNA of the CDR3: TGTGCCATCGGGGAGACCCCTCAAGAGACCCAGTACTTC. Translating gives CAIGETPQETQYF.

This clonotype was detected ten times or more. The chain couples TRBV20-1 to TRBJ2-1; the D gene is possibly TRBD2 (5 bases). Germline V lookup: CDR1 DFQATT, CDR2 SNEGSKA (reference sequence). The CDR3 covers 16 residues. V lost 5 bases and J 5 bases, leaving 22 bases between the germline ends. The CDR3 protein is CSAPDMRAGVHNEQFF. Here the CDR3 DNA reads TGCAGTGCTCCCGATATGAGGGCCGGCGTCCACAATGAGCAGTTCTTC.